This T cell receptor (beta chain) was sequenced in a study of neoadjuvant anti-PD-1 for oral cavity cancer. Background on the study: Around day 43, patients without progression received a fourth nivolumab dose before surgery. The study's findings and limits: Higher pretreatment blood Treg/Th17 ratios correlated with higher pretreatment blood and lower post-treatment tumor TCRbeta clonality.

Only in-frame clones appear in the TCRdb table, and some are missing; sequencing was by immunoSEQ multiplex PCR. The sample carries thousands of clones, roughly 70% recorded once. As to this clone: Its antigen is not known.

Time point described: after neoadjuvant nivolumab, at surgical resection. J gave up 7 bases and V 2 bases, and 5 bases lay outside the gene matches. The CDR3 extends over 15 amino acids. Germline values: CDR1 SGHTA, CDR2 FQGNSA. V usage is TRBV7-2 and J usage is TRBJ2-1, with 10 bases aligning to TRBD2. This sample comprised PBMCs, obtained after nivolumab (anti-PD-1) treatment. This TCR came from a person aged 35-79 years with oral cavity squamous cell carcinoma. DNA of the CDR3: TGTGCCAGCAGCTTAATCGGACTAGCGGCTAATGAGCAGTTCTTC. This codes for CASSLIGLAANEQFF.